Ten or more counts support the clone carrying this TCR beta chain. This record belongs to a study of T cells after yellow fever vaccination. TCRdb called the 5' RACE reads again in MiXCR, with one record for every CDR3 protein. This repertoire shows a few hundred thousand distinct CDR3 sequences, roughly 5.6% found once; its top ten account for more than 3%. There are 12 residues in the CDR3. CDR1 SQVTM and CDR2 ANQGSEA come from the germline V gene. The ends lost 6 bases at V and 4 bases at J; junction bases unmatched: 5. The J gene is TRBJ1-2, the V gene TRBV29-1; 7 bases line up with TRBD1. Material: CD4+ T cells sorted from PBMCs, obtained on the day of the yellow fever booster vaccination. This clonotype originated in a man between 18 and 29 years old who received the YFV17D yellow fever vaccine. In DNA form, the CDR3 reads TGCAGCGTCGAGGACAGGACCTATGGCTACACCTTC. Amino acid sequence: CSVEDRTYGYTF.